These 19 T cell receptor beta chains share one sample of origin, sequenced in a study of blood T cell repertoires in COVID-19. The data were produced by immunoSEQ multiplex PCR, yet TCRdb's version contains in-frame clones alone and is incomplete. The repertoire holds about 89,000 clones, with about three quarters as singletons. Sequencing was done on a sample of peripheral blood. These TCRs come from a human donor in a cohort sampled during active COVID-19.

The chain uses TRBV6-2 or TRBV6-3 and TRBJ2-7; 10 nucleotides agree with TRBD2. CDR1 is MNHEY, CDR2 SVGEGT, per germline. V dropped 2 bases and J dropped 6; count of bases not matched to a gene: 13. This CDR3 has 17 residues. CDR3 amino acids: CASSYPISSGSFPEQYF. The CDR3, as DNA: TGTGCCAGCAGTTACCCGATTTCTAGCGGGAGCTTCCCCGAGCAGTACTTC.

Turning to this clone: In the same sample, other DNA sequences code for this CDR3. The V gene is TRBV5-4, the J gene TRBJ1-1; D unresolved. The CDR3 contains 14 residues. CDR1 is SGHNT, CDR2 YYREEE, per germline (reference sequence). Trimming removed 0 bases from V and 0 bases from J, with 6 bases in between. The CDR3 is CASSLDRLNTEAFF. In DNA form, the CDR3 reads TGTGCCAGCAGCTTGGACAGACTGAACACTGAAGCTTTCTTT.

The chain couples TRBV24-1 to TRBJ2-3; 10 bases line up with TRBD2. Germline V gene data show CDR1 as KGHDR and CDR2 as SFDVKD. With 12 bases clipped from V and 5 bases from J, the junction kept 13 bases outside the gene matches. The CDR3 sequence is 15 residues long. CDR3 sequence: CAASSASGSGDTQYF. The DNA for the CDR3 is TGTGCCGCTTCATCGGCTAGCGGGAGTGGAGATACGCAGTATTTT.

This clone showed up just a few times. This chain's CDR3 is CASSGRDLAKNIQYF. Here the CDR3 DNA reads TGTGCCAGCAGCGGGCGGGACCTAGCCAAAAACATTCAGTACTTC. J is TRBJ2-4 and V is TRBV7-9, with a possible D match to TRBD2 (6 bases). The CDR3 has 15 amino acids. V lost 5 bases to trimming and J lost 0 bases, with 11 bases between them. The germline V gene encodes CDR1 SEHNR and CDR2 FQNEAQ (reference sequence).

The CDR3 protein is CASSSWGSEIVSTEAFF. Here the CDR3 DNA reads TGCGCCAGCAGCTCCTGGGGCTCTGAGATTGTGAGCACTGAAGCTTTCTTT. The gene calls are TRBV5-1 and TRBJ1-1, with D perhaps matching TRBD1 (5 bases). With 3 bases removed from V and 4 bases from J, the gap between germline ends came to 22 bases. Germline V gene lookup returns CDR1 SGHRS and CDR2 YFSETQ. This CDR3 has 17 residues.

V gene TRBV27 combines with J gene TRBJ1-6; 7 bases match TRBD1. The J segment lost 6 bases and the V segment lost 4 bases, leaving 0 bases of the junction unmatched. The germline gives CDR1 MNHEY, CDR2 SMNVEV (reference sequence). The CDR3 has 13 amino acids. CDR3 region: CASSWDSNSPLHF. The CDR3 bases are TGTGCCAGCAGTTGGGACAGTAATTCACCCCTCCACTTT.

Regarding this clone: At one of its ends the junction is not consistent with the germline gene, which may arise from a read error. The chain has TRBV7-2 and TRBJ1-5, with TRBD1 identical over 7 bases. This CDR3 spans 17 amino acids. Germline V gives CDR1 SGHTA, CDR2 FQGNSA. The CDR3 loop is CASSLATGLFSNQPQHF. As DNA, the CDR3 is TGTGCCAGCAGCCTAGCGACAGGGTTGTTTAGCAATCAGCCCCAGCATTTT.

The chain joins TRBV19 to TRBJ2-7, with 7 bases lining up with TRBD1. Germline loops: CDR1 LNHDA, CDR2 SQIVND (reference sequence). This CDR3 is built from 14 residues. V was pared by 6 bases and J by 2 bases, with 7 bases of the junction left unmatched. In nucleotides, the CDR3 is TGTGCCAGTAGCCCAGTGACAGGGCCCTACGAGCAGTACTTC. As protein: CASSPVTGPYEQYF.

This sequence joins TRBV7-9 and TRBJ1-3, with 8 bases that match TRBD1. J lost 0 bases, V lost 5 bases, and 15 bases had no gene match. The CDR3 is made up of 19 amino acids. Germline V lookup: CDR1 SEHNR, CDR2 FQNEAQ (reference sequence). This CDR3 reads CASSTVVRDRLSSGNTIYF. DNA of the CDR3: TGTGCCAGCAGCACCGTCGTCCGGGACAGGCTTAGCTCTGGAAACACCATATATTTT.

V usage is TRBV20-1 and J usage is TRBJ2-7, with 8 bases fitting TRBD1. Germline V gives CDR1 DFQATT, CDR2 SNEGSKA (reference sequence). The CDR3 spans 14 residues. V lost 6 bases to trimming and J lost 3 bases; unmatched junction nucleotides: 10. CDR3 nucleotides: TGCAGTGCAAGTGACAGGGGACCATACTACGAGCAGTACTTC. Its protein is CSASDRGPYYEQYF.

This chain joins TRBV5-1 and TRBJ2-5, with D tentatively TRBD2 (5 bases). The CDR3 is made up of 14 amino acids. Trimming took off 0 bases at V and 3 bases at J, with 9 bases between the two ends. Per germline, CDR1 SGHRS and CDR2 YFSETQ. The CDR3 sequence: CASSLVDGKETQYF. CDR3 DNA: TGCGCCAGCAGCTTGGTAGACGGGAAAGAGACCCAGTACTTC.

The chain carries TRBV5-1 and TRBJ2-1, with 8 bases aligning to TRBD1. Germline assignment: CDR1 SGHRS and CDR2 YFSETQ. V lost 4 bases and J lost 4; bases outside the gene matches: 10. The CDR3 is 16 residues long. CDR3 region: CASSPSPGQVYNEQFF. CDR3 coding DNA: TGCGCCAGCAGCCCCTCCCCGGGACAGGTTTACAATGAGCAGTTCTTC.

The CDR3 reads CASSIDRPSGEQFF. For the CDR3, the DNA is TGTGCCAGTAGTATCGACAGGCCCTCGGGTGAGCAGTTCTTC. The chain couples TRBV19 to TRBJ2-1; D perhaps matches TRBD1 (6 bases). The CDR3 consists of 14 residues. V gave up 3 bases and J gave up 9 bases, with 15 bases separating them. Germline V gene lookup returns CDR1 LNHDA and CDR2 SQIVND (reference sequence).

This chain joins TRBV15 and TRBJ2-5; 7 bases are a match to TRBD2. V trimming: 3 bases; J trimming: 4 bases; junction bases outside the gene matches: 8. The CDR3 length is 15 residues. Germline V gene data show CDR1 as LNHNV and CDR2 as YYDKDF (reference sequence). Here the CDR3 reads CATSRFLRGTETQYF. The CDR3 region has the DNA TGTGCCACCAGCAGGTTCTTGCGGGGGACAGAGACCCAGTACTTC.

The rearrangement links TRBV6-5 to TRBJ2-7, with D possibly matching TRBD1 (5 bases). Germline V gene lookup returns CDR1 MNHEY and CDR2 SVGAGI. The CDR3 is 16 amino acids. Trimming shortened V by 0 bases and J by 3 bases, and 15 bases separated the two germline ends. The CDR3 is CASSYSFRQGYYEQYF. The DNA of the CDR3 is TGTGCCAGCAGTTACTCGTTTCGCCAGGGTTACTACGAGCAGTACTTC.

This clone was seen once. The chain combines TRBV5-4 with TRBJ1-2; 9 positions agree with TRBD1. CDR3 length: 14 residues. Trimming at V came to 2 bases and at J to 5 bases, leaving 4 bases not matched to a gene. Germline-derived CDR1 and CDR2 are SGHNT and YYREEE (reference sequence). This CDR3 is CASSFTGGGYGYTF. Here the CDR3 DNA reads TGTGCCAGCAGCTTTACAGGGGGCGGGTATGGCTACACCTTC.

V and J are TRBV5-5 and TRBJ1-5; 8 nucleotides agree with TRBD1. Looked up from germline, CDR1 is SGHKS and CDR2 is YYEKEE (reference sequence). The CDR3 extends over 14 amino acids. With 3 bases clipped from V and 8 bases from J, the junction kept 7 bases outside the gene matches. The CDR3 sequence: CASSSGTGFEPQHF. CDR3 bases: TGTGCCAGCAGCTCCGGGACAGGCTTCGAGCCCCAGCATTTT.

This clone was detected only a few times. The gene calls are TRBV19 and TRBJ2-1; 7 nucleotides line up with TRBD1. Germline V CDR1 and CDR2: LNHDA, SQIVND (reference sequence). V was clipped by 2 bases and J by 6 bases; unmatched bases: 13. This CDR3 comprises 17 residues. CDR3 sequence: CASSISTSGTVGNEQFF. CDR3 bases: TGTGCCAGTAGTATATCCACCTCCGGGACAGTAGGCAATGAGCAGTTCTTC.

The chain employs TRBV24-1 and TRBJ2-1; D ambiguous. Germline lookup yields CDR1 KGHDR and CDR2 SFDVKD. V was cut by 7 bases and J by 5 bases, with 5 bases left in between. The CDR3 is made up of 11 amino acids. This CDR3 is CATSLDNEQFF. CDR3 DNA sequence: TGTGCCACCAGCCTCGACAATGAGCAGTTCTTC.